Sequencing of this T cell receptor beta chain was carried out in a study of cytomegalovirus exposure and HLA in healthy donors. Germline V gene data show CDR1 as SNHLY and CDR2 as FYNNEI. Trimming left V 2 bases short and J 3 bases short, with 11 bases between. CDR3 length: 15 amino acids. The PCR made use of 60 Vbeta and 13 Jbeta primers. Sequencing used immunoSEQ multiplex PCR; TCRdb keeps in-frame clones, though not all of them. The sample has roughly 110,000 clones, about 70% seen once. Sequenced sample: PBMCs. This sequence was found in a female donor in good health and CMV-seronegative. This chain uses TRBV2 with TRBJ2-1; the D is unclear. This CDR3 reads CASSELSSNYNEQFF. CDR3 nucleotides: TGTGCCAGCAGTGAACTCAGTTCAAACTACAATGAGCAGTTCTTC.